A single sample gave rise to the 18 T cell receptor beta chains below, sequenced in a study of graft-versus-host responses after intestinal transplantation. Data came from immunoSEQ multiplex PCR; TCRdb stores just in-frame clones and leaves some out. Among about 97,000 clones listed, approximately 90% were seen once. Their antigens are not known. Sequences were derived from unstimulated CD8+ T cells sorted from spleen or lymph node cells, sampled before transplant. The source is a human donor who was the organ donor for an intestinal transplant.

The chain couples TRBV15 to TRBJ1-2; D is perhaps TRBD1 (5 bases). Per the germline V gene, CDR1 is LNHNV and CDR2 is YYDKDF (reference sequence). The CDR3 sequence is 15 residues long. V gave up 5 bases and J gave up 4 bases, with 17 bases separating them. DNA of the CDR3: TGTGCCACCAGCTTTACGGGGGAGGGCTCCTATGGCTACACCTTC. This encodes CATSFTGEGSYGYTF.

This clone was seen only once. The J gene is TRBJ2-7, the V gene TRBV28; D gene ambiguous. Germline CDR1 is MDHEN and CDR2 is SYDVKM. The V end was cut by 3 bases, the J end by 5 bases, with 17 bases between. This CDR3 has 15 amino acids. The CDR3 DNA reads as TGTGCCAGCAGTTTGGGCTCATCGATCCTACACGAGCAGTACTTC. Protein sequence: CASSLGSSILHEQYF.

CDR3 residues: CASSEVRLGAYNEQFF. The CDR3, as DNA: TGCGCCAGCAGTGAGGTCCGACTAGGGGCCTACAATGAGCAGTTCTTC. The chain links TRBV10-2 to TRBJ2-1; maybe TRBD2 (6 bases). Germline CDR1 WSHSY, CDR2 SAAADI. The CDR3 contains 16 residues. V was shortened by 2 bases and J by 2 bases, with 13 bases between the two germline ends.

V gene TRBV6-6 combines with J gene TRBJ1-1; 8 bases match TRBD1. Germline V gene sequence: CDR1 MNHNY, CDR2 SVGAGI (reference sequence). V shed 2 bases and J 1 base; nucleotides not matched to a gene: 6. There are 16 residues in the CDR3. CDR3 DNA: TGTGCCAGCAGTTACAATCAGGGGGCGCGGAACACTGAAGCTTTCTTT. It specifies CASSYNQGARNTEAFF.

The gene calls are TRBV5-1 and TRBJ2-1; 8 bases agree with TRBD2. The CDR3 loop spans 15 amino acids. CDR1 is SGHRS and CDR2 is YFSETQ in the germline V gene. V lost 1 base, J lost 8 bases, and 8 bases stayed unmatched. CDR3: CASSLSISSGDEQFF. The CDR3 nucleotides are TGCGCCAGCAGCTTGTCGATTAGTAGCGGGGATGAGCAGTTCTTC.

This clone was observed a single time. J is TRBJ2-1 and V is TRBV2, with 10 bases identical to TRBD2. The V and J ends lost 2 bases and 1 base, in that order; junction bases with no gene match: 5. Per the germline V gene, CDR1 is SNHLY and CDR2 is FYNNEI. This CDR3 is built from 17 residues. In nucleotides, the CDR3 is TGTGCCAGCAGTGAATGGTCTAGCGGGAGTTCCTACAATGAGCAGTTCTTC. This sequence encodes CASSEWSSGSSYNEQFF.

This clone was observed a few times. V usage is TRBV2 and J usage is TRBJ1-1; no definite D call. Trimming left V 4 bases short and J 7 bases short, with 7 bases between. CDR3 length equals 11 residues. Germline V gene data show CDR1 as SNHLY and CDR2 as FYNNEI. This CDR3 is CASSASGEAFF. DNA for the CDR3: TGTGCCAGCAGTGCATCAGGTGAAGCTTTCTTT.

The J gene is TRBJ2-7, the V gene TRBV11-1; 8 nucleotides agree with TRBD1. The CDR3 spans 15 residues. V shed 5 bases and J 4 bases; nucleotides not matched to a gene: 10. The V gene's germline CDR1 is SGHAT and CDR2 FQDESV (reference sequence). The CDR3: CASSTRQGILYEQYF. The CDR3 coding sequence is TGTGCCAGCAGCACTAGACAGGGGATACTTTACGAGCAGTACTTC.

This rearrangement joins TRBV4-1 to TRBJ2-2; 7 bases map to TRBD2. The germline V gene encodes CDR1 MGHRA and CDR2 YSYEKL. The CDR3 extends over 15 amino acids. Trimming removed 0 bases from V and 5 bases from J; junction bases left unmatched: 3. The DNA for the CDR3 is TGCGCCAGCAGCCAAGAAATGGGGGGGACCGGGGAGCTGTTTTTT. Protein: CASSQEMGGTGELFF.

J is TRBJ1-1 and V is TRBV5-4; maybe TRBD1 (5 bases). V gave up 0 bases and J gave up 0 bases, with 9 bases separating them. The germline CDR1 and CDR2 sequences are SGHNT and YYREEE (reference sequence). This CDR3 contains 15 residues. The DNA of the CDR3 is TGTGCCAGCAGCTTGGCCGCGGGACTGAACACTGAAGCTTTCTTT. This translates into CASSLAAGLNTEAFF.

This clone was picked up one time. The chain uses TRBV5-6 and TRBJ1-1, with TRBD1 matching 10 bases. J gave up 5 bases and V 3 bases, and 16 bases lay outside the gene matches. Per the germline V gene, CDR1 is SGHDT and CDR2 is YYEEEE. This CDR3 is 18 amino acids long. The DNA of the CDR3 is TGTGCCAGCAGCTCCGGGACAGGGGATAAAGAGAGGAGGACTGAAGCTTTCTTT. Protein sequence: CASSSGTGDKERRTEAFF.

The chain employs TRBV27 and TRBJ2-1; 9 bases line up with TRBD1. V trimming: 2 bases; J trimming: 4 bases; junction bases outside the gene matches: 9. This CDR3 spans 17 amino acids. CDR1 is MNHEY and CDR2 is SMNVEV in the germline V gene (reference sequence). The CDR3 reads CASSLDAGQGVYNEQFF. As DNA, the CDR3 is TGTGCCAGCAGTTTAGACGCGGGACAGGGTGTATACAATGAGCAGTTCTTC.

The count of this clone is one. The J gene is TRBJ1-1, the V gene TRBV11-2, with a weak D call TRBD1 (6 bases). Trimming removed 3 bases at V and 3 bases at J, with 8 bases between. The CDR3 totals 13 residues. The germline V gene has CDR1 SGHAT and CDR2 FQNNGV. In DNA, the CDR3 is TGTGCCAGCAGCTTCTACAGGGACACTGAAGCTTTCTTT. It encodes CASSFYRDTEAFF. Variable domain in full (rest from reference TRBV11-2 and TRBJ1-1): EAGVAQSPRYKIIEKRQSVAFWCNPISGHATLYWYQQILGQGPKLLIQFQNNGVVDDSQLPKDRFSAERLKGVDSTLKIQPAKLEDSAVYLCASSFYRDTEAFFGQGTRLTVV.

The chain is built from TRBV5-1 and TRBJ2-1, with 12 bases aligning to TRBD2. Germline V gene data show CDR1 as SGHRS and CDR2 as YFSETQ. V lost 4 bases and J lost 7; bases outside the gene matches: 9. The CDR3 totals 16 residues. The CDR3 region is CASSPLLAGGTNEQFF. CDR3 nucleotides: TGCGCCAGCAGCCCATTACTAGCGGGGGGAACGAATGAGCAGTTCTTC.

V usage is TRBV6-1 and J usage is TRBJ1-5; D is uncertain. V lost 6 bases to trimming and J lost 3 bases, with 12 bases between them. Germline V gene lookup returns CDR1 MNHNS and CDR2 SASEGT. The CDR3 extends over 14 amino acids. Here the CDR3 DNA reads TGTGCCAGCAGGTCGCAGTCTTCCAATCAGCCCCAGCATTTT. Translating it yields CASRSQSSNQPQHF.

This chain uses TRBV7-6 with TRBJ2-2; tentatively, D is TRBD1 (6 bases). V was cut by 2 bases and J by 9 bases, with 25 bases left in between. CDR3 length: 18 amino acids. Germline-derived CDR1 and CDR2 are SGHVS and FNYEAQ. DNA of the CDR3: TGTGCCAGCAGCTTACTACGTGGCAGGGGTACATTTCCCCGGGAGCTGTTTTTT. Amino acids: CASSLLRGRGTFPRELFF.

This rearrangement joins TRBV27 to TRBJ2-7; possible D gene TRBD2, 6 bases. V was trimmed by 9 bases and J by 3 bases, leaving 9 bases between them. This CDR3 comprises 11 residues. Germline-derived CDR1 and CDR2 are MNHEY and SMNVEV (reference sequence). CDR3 in DNA: TGTGCCAGTCGACTAGGCTACGAGCAGTACTTC. This sequence encodes CASRLGYEQYF.

The gene calls are TRBV6-5 and TRBJ1-1; D ambiguous. Trimming shortened V by 5 bases and J by 1 base, and 8 bases separated the two germline ends. Germline V CDR1 and CDR2: MNHEY, SVGAGI. The CDR3 has 13 amino acids. The CDR3 DNA is TGTGCCAGCAGTCTTACAAGGAACACTGAAGCTTTCTTT. Translated, it gives CASSLTRNTEAFF.